This TCR beta chain was identified during a study of liver allograft versus peripheral blood T cells. Study background: Within transplanted livers, the T cell receptor repertoires were examined and compared against the repertoires present in the peripheral blood of liver transplant recipients. Study-wide results and limits: Repertoires of T cell receptors in liver allografts reportedly differed from peripheral blood repertoires.

A single record per CDR3 protein comes from TCRdb applying MiXCR to the reads. This table has fewer than 15,000 distinct CDR3 sequences, under 20% appearing once. This clonotype was observed a few times. Its target is unknown. The sequence was obtained from a human patient who had a liver transplant. Some T cells may be supplied by the graft donor.

CDR3 sequence reads: CASSPGTGYGYTF. CDR3 DNA: TGTGCCAGCAGCCCCGGGACAGGGTACGGCTACACCTTC. V gene TRBV5-4 combines with J gene TRBJ1-2, with 9 bases matching TRBD1. In germline, CDR1 is SGHNT, CDR2 YYREEE (reference sequence). Trimming took 4 bases from V and 8 from J; bases not matched to a gene: 6. CDR3 length: 13 amino acids.